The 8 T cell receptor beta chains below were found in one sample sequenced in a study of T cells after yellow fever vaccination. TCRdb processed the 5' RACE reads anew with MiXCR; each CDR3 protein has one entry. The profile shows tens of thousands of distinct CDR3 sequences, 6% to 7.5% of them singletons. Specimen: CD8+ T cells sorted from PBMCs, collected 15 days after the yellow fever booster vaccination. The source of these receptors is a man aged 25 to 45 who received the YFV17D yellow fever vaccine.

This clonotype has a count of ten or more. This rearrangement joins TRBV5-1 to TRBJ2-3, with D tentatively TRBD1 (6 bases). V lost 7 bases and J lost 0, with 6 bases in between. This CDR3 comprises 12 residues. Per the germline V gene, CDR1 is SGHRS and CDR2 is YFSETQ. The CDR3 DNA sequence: TGCGCCAGCGGACAGAGCACAGATACGCAGTATTTT. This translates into CASGQSTDTQYF. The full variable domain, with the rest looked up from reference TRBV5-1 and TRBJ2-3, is KAGVTQTPRYLIKTRGQQVTLSCSPISGHRSVSWYQQTPGQGLQFLFEYFSETQRNKGNFPGRFSGRQFSNSRSEMNVSTLELGDSALYLCASGQSTDTQYFGPGTRLTVL.

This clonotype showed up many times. CDR3 sequence reads: CASSVRRDRDQPQHF. The CDR3, as DNA: TGTGCCAGCAGCGTCCGCCGGGACAGGGACCAGCCCCAGCATTTT. This chain connects TRBV14 to TRBJ1-5; TRBD1 matches at 9 bases. V shed 5 bases and J 7 bases; nucleotides not matched to a gene: 9. Germline-derived CDR1 and CDR2 are SGHDN and FVKESK. This CDR3 is built from 15 residues.

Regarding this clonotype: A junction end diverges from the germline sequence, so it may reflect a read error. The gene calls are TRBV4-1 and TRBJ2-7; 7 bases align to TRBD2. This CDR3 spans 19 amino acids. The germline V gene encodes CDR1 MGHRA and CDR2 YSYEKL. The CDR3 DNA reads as TGCGTCAGCAGCCACCCCCGAGGGGCTAGCGGCCGGGAGCTGGACGAGCAGTACTTC. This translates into CVSSHPRGASGRELDEQYF.

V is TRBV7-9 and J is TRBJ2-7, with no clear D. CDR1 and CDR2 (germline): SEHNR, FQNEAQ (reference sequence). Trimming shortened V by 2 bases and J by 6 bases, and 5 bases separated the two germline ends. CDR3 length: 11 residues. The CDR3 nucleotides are TGTGCCAGCAGCTTAACCAGCGAGCAGTACTTC. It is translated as CASSLTSEQYF.

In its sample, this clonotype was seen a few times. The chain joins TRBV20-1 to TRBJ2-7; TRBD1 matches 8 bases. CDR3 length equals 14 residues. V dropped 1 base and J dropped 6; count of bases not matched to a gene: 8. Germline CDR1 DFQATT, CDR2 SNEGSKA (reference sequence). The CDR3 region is CSARGGTGPVEQYF. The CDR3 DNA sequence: TGCAGTGCTAGAGGGGGGACAGGACCTGTCGAGCAGTACTTC.

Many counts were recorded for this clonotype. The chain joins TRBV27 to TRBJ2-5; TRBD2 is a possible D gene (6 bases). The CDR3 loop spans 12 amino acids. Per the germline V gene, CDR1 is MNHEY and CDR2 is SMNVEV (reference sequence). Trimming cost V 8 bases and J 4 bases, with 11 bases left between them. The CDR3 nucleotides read TGTGCCAGCGGAGGGTCGAGAGAGACCCAGTACTTC. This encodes CASGGSRETQYF.

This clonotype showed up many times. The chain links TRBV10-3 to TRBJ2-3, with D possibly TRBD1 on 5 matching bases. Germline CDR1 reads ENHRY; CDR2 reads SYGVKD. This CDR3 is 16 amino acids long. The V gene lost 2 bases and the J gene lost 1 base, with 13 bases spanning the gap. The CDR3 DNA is TGTGCCATCAGTGAGCCCGAACTACAGGGCACAGATACGCAGTATTTT. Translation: CAISEPELQGTDTQYF.

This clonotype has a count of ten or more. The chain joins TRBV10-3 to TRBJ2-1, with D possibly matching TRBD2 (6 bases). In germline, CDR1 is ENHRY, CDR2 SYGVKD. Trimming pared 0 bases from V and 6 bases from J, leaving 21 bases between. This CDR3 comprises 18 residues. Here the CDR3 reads CAISESGGPGVIFNEQFF. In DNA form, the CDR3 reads TGTGCCATCAGTGAGTCTGGGGGACCGGGAGTCATATTCAATGAGCAGTTCTTC.